This T cell receptor (beta chain) emerged from a study of blood T cell repertoires in COVID-19. Individuals aged roughly 18 to 95 years were recruited from some 26 US areas. Clinical history reported by participants formed the basis on which cohorts were assigned. In the authors' methods: Estimated nucleated cell counts came from reference gene primer amplification. Method: immunoSEQ multiplex PCR; TCRdb's copy keeps in-frame clones and lacks some. V, J and clone size derive from that table, while D and trimming were established from the DNA sequence. The sample holds about 220,000 clones; almost 85% are singletons and the top ten take over 12%. On this clone itself: Within the sample, other DNA sequences also encode this same CDR3.

The clonotype was recovered from a man aged 35 to 55 who had recovered from COVID-19. The specimen was PBMCs or T cells enriched from blood (not recorded which).

In nucleotides, the CDR3 is TGTGCCAGCAGCCCGGGGACAGGGCGAAATCAGCCCCAGCATTTT. The encoded protein is CASSPGTGRNQPQHF. This chain connects TRBV7-2 to TRBJ1-5; 9 bases are shared with TRBD1. J lost 4 bases, V lost 5 bases, and 6 bases had no gene match. The CDR3 has 15 amino acids. CDR1 and CDR2 (germline): SGHTA, FQGNSA.